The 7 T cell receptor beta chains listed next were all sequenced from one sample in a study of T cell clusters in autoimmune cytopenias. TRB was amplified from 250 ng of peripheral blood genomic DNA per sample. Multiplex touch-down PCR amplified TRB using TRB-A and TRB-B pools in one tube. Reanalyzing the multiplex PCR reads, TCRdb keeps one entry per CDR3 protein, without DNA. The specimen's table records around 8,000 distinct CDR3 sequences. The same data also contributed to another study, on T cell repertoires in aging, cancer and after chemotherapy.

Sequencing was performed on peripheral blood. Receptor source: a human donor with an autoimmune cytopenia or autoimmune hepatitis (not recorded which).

This chain's CDR3 is CASRGTGFYEQYF. This chain uses TRBV6-5 with TRBJ2-7; the TCRdb D gene call, TRBD1, has no DNA to confirm it. Germline V gives CDR1 MNHEY, CDR2 SVGAGI. This CDR3 is 13 amino acids long.

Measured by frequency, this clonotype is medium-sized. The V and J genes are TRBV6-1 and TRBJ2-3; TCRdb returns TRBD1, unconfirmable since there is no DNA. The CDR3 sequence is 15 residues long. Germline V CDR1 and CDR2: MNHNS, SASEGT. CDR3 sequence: CASRGGGRGTDTQYF.

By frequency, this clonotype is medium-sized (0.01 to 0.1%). CDR3: CASSDGGNSPLHF. The V and J genes are TRBV12-3 or TRBV12-4 and TRBJ1-6. The CDR3 contains 13 residues.

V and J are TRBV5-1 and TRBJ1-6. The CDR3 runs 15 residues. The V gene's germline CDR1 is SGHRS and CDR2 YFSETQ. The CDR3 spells CASSLVGVGNSPLHF.

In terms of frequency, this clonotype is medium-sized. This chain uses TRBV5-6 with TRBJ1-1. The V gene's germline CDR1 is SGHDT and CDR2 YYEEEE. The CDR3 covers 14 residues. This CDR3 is CASSFSPMNTEAFF.

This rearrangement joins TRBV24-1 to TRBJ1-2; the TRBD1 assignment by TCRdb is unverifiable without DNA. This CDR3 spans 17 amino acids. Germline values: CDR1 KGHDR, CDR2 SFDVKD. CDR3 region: CATSEPTGTDSNYGYTF.

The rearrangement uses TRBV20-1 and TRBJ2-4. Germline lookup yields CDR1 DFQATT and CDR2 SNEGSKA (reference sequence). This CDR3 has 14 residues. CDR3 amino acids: CSASSTLAKNIQYF.